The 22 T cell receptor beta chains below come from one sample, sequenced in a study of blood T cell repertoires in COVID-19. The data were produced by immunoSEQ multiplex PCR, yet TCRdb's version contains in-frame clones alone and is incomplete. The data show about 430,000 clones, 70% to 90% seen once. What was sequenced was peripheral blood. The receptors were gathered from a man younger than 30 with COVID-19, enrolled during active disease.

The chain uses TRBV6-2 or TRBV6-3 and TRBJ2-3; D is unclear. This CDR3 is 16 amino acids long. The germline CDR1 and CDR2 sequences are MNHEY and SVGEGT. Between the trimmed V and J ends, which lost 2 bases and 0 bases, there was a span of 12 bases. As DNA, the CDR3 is TGTGCCAGCAGTTACAAGCTAACGTCTAGCACAGATACGCAGTATTTT. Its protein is CASSYKLTSSTDTQYF.

The CDR3 protein is CASSPVGVDTQYF. CDR3 coding DNA: TGCGCCAGCAGCCCGGTGGGCGTGGATACGCAGTATTTT. The chain uses TRBV4-1 and TRBJ2-3; no firm D call. V shed 4 bases and J shed 6 bases, with 11 bases lying between them. The CDR3 runs 13 residues. The germline CDR1 and CDR2 sequences are MGHRA and YSYEKL.

The CDR3 sequence is CASSARGPNTGELFF. CDR3 coding DNA: TGTGCCAGCAGCGCCCGCGGTCCGAACACCGGGGAGCTGTTTTTT. The chain is built from TRBV9 and TRBJ2-2; D remains ambiguous. Germline-derived CDR1 and CDR2 are SGDLS and YYNGEE. V lost 3 bases, J lost 0 bases, and 9 bases lay in between. The CDR3 totals 15 residues.

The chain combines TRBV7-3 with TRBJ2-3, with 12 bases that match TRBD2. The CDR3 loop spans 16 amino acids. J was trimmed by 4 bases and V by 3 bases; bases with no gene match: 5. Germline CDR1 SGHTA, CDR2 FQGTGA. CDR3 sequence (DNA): TGTGCCAGCAGCTTGGCTAGCGGGAGGGCAGCAGATACGCAGTATTTT. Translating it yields CASSLASGRAADTQYF.

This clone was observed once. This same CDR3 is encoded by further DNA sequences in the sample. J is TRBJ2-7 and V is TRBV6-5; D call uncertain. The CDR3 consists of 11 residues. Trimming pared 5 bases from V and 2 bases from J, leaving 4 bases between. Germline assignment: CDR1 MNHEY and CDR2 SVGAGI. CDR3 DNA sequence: TGTGCCAGCAGTAGCCCCTACGAGCAGTACTTC. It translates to CASSSPYEQYF.

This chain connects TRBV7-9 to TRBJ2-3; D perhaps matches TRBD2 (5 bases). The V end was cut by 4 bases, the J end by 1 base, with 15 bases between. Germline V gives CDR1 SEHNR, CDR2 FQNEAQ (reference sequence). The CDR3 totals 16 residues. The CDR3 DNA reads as TGTGCCAGCAGCTCGCCACGTGGAGCGGGCACAGATACGCAGTATTTT. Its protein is CASSSPRGAGTDTQYF.

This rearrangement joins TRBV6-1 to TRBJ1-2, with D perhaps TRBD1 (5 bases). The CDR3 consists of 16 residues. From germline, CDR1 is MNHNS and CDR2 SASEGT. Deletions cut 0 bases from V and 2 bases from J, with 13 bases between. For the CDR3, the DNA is TGTGCCAGCAGTGAAGCCGGGTCATCAGGGAACTATGGCTACACCTTC. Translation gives CASSEAGSSGNYGYTF.

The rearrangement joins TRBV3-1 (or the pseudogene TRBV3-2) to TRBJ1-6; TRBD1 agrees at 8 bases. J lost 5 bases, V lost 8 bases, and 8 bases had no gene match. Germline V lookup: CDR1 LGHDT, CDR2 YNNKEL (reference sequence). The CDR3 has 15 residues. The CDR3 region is CASALGQGHNSPLHF. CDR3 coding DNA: TGTGCCAGCGCACTCGGACAGGGCCATAATTCACCCCTCCACTTT.

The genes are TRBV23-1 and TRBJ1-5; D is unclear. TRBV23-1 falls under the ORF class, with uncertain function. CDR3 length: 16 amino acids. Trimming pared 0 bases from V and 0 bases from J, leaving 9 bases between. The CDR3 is CASSQSARDSNQPQHF. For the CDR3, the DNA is TGCGCCAGCAGTCAATCCGCACGGGATAGCAATCAGCCCCAGCATTTT.

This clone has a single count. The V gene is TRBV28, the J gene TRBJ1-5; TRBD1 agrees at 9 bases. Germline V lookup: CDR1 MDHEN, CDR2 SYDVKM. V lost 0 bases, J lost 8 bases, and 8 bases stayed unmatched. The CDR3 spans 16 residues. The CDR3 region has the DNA TGTGCCAGCAGTTTATGGGGGGACAGGGAGGTGAAGCCCCAGCATTTT. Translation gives CASSLWGDREVKPQHF.

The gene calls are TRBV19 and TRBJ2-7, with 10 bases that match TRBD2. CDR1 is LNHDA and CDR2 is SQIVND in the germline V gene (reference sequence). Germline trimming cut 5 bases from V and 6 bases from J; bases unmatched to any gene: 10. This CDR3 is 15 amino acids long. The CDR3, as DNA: TGTGCCAGTAGTCCGGCTAGCGGGGGTCTGAGCGAGCAGTACTTC. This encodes CASSPASGGLSEQYF.

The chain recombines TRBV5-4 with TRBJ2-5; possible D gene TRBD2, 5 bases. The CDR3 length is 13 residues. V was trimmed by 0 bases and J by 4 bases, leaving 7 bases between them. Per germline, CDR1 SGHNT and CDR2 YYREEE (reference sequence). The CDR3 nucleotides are TGTGCCAGCAGCTTGGCACTAGGAGAGACCCAGTACTTC. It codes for CASSLALGETQYF.

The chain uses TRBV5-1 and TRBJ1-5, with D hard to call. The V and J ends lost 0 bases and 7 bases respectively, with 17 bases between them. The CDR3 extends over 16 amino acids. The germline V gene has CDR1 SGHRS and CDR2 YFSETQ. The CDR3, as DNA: TGCGCCAGCAGCTTGGTTCCCTCCCAGGCAGGCCAGCCCCAGCATTTT. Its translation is CASSLVPSQAGQPQHF.

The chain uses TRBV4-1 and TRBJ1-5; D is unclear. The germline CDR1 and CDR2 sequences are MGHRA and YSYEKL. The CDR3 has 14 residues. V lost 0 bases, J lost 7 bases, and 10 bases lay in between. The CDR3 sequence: CASSQELVAQPQHF. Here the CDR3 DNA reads TGCGCCAGCAGCCAAGAGTTGGTAGCCCAGCCCCAGCATTTT.

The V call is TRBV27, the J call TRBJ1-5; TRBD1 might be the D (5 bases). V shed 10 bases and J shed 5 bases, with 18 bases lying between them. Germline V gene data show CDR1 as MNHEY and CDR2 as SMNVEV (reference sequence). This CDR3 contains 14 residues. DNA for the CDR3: TGTGCCACCAGAGAGACGGGGGAGCATCAGCCCCAGCATTTT. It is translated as CATRETGEHQPQHF.

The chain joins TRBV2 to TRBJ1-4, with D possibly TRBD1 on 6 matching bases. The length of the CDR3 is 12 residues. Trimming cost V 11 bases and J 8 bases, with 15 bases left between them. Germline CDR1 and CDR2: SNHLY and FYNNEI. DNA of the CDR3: TGTGCCGGGGGGGCTTCTGGCGAAAAACTGTTTTTT. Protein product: CAGGASGEKLFF.

The CDR3 spells CASSISGETQYF. The CDR3 DNA reads TGTGCCAGTAGTATTTCGGGGGAGACCCAGTACTTC. The chain joins TRBV19 to TRBJ2-5; D may be TRBD2 (5 bases). The CDR3 totals 12 residues. V was clipped by 3 bases and J by 5 bases, with 7 bases between them. The germline gives CDR1 LNHDA, CDR2 SQIVND (reference sequence).

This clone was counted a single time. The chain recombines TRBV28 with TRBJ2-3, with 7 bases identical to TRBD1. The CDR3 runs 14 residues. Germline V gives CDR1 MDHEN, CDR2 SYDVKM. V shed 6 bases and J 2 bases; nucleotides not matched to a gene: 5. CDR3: CASSNRGPTDTQYF. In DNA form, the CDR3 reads TGTGCCAGCAGCAACAGGGGCCCCACAGATACGCAGTATTTT. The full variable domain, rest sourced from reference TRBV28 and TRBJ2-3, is DVKVTQSSRYLVKRTGEKVFLECVQDMDHENMFWYRQDPGLGLRLIYFSYDVKMKEKGDIPEGYSVSREKKERFSLILESASTNQTSMYLCASSNRGPTDTQYFGPGTRLTVL.

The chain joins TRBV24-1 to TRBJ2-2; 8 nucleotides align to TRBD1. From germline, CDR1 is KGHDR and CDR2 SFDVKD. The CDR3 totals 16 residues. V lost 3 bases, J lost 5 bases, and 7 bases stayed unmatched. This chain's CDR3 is CATSDLTGGLTGELFF. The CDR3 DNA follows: TGTGCCACCAGTGATCTTACAGGGGGGCTAACCGGGGAGCTGTTTTTT.

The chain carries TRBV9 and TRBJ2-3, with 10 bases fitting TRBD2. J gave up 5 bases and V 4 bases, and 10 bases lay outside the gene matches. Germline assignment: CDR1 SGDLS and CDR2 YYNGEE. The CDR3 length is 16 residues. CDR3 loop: CASSPRSGGAQDTQYF. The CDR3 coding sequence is TGTGCCAGCAGCCCTCGGAGCGGGGGGGCCCAAGATACGCAGTATTTT.

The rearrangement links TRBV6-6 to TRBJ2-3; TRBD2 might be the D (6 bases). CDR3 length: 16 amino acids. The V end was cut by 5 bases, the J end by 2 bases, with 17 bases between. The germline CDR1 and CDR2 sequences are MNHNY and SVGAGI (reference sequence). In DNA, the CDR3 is TGTGCCAGCAGTCCCCCCGGTGCGGGGCACACAGATACGCAGTATTTT. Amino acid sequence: CASSPPGAGHTDTQYF.

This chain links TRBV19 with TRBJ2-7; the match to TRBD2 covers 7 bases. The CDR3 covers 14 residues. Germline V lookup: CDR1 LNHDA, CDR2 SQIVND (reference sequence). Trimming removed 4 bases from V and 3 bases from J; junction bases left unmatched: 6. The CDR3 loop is CASSTLADHYEQYF. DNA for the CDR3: TGTGCCAGTAGTACTCTAGCGGACCACTACGAGCAGTACTTC.